This is a list of T cell receptor beta chains from one sample in a study of cytomegalovirus exposure and HLA in healthy donors. Produced via immunoSEQ multiplex PCR; TCRdb's table is partial and in-frame only. The data contain approximately 150,000 clones, around 90% of them seen just once; the ten biggest clones take up 0.51%. The sample taken for sequencing was PBMCs. The receptor set was obtained from a woman aged 40 to 50 in good health and CMV-seronegative. Both conserved end residues are part of each CDR3. The D gene is left open where the match is weak. Clone size is stated in some rows and not others, as once, few, many or a class when expanded.

>NA|NA|TRBJ2-1|TRBV29-1
TGCAGCGTCGAGTTTAGCAATGAGCAGTTCTTC
CSVEFSNEQFF
>NA|TRBD2|TRBJ2-1|TRBV6-6
TGTGCCAGCAGTTACTCGACGGGGGGTGAGCAGTTCTTC
CASSYSTGGEQFF
>NA|NA|TRBJ2-7|TRBV6-5
TGTGCCAGCAGTTACTCAGCCTATCCCTCGGGCGAGCAGTACTTC
CASSYSAYPSGEQYF
>NA|NA|TRBJ1-4|TRBV13
TGTGCCAGCAGCCGTGGGGGGGTTAATGAAAAACTGTTTTTT
CASSRGGVNEKLFF
>NA|NA|TRBJ2-5|TRBV7-9
TGTTCCAGCAGCTCTAGGATGATGCAAGAGACCCAGTACTTC
CSSSSRMMQETQYF
>NA|NA|TRBJ1-2|TRBV6-5
TGTGCCAGCAGTTCAGAACTAACAGGGCGAATAGATGGCTACACCTTC
CASSSELTGRIDGYTF
>NA|TRBD1|TRBJ2-1|TRBV7-9
TGTTCCTGCCGGGACAGGGTTAGCAATGAGCAGTTCTTC
CSCRDRVSNEQFF
>NA|NA|TRBJ1-2|TRBV28
TGTGCCAGCAGTTTAAGGGGTTATGGCTACACCTTC
CASSLRGYGYTF
>NA|NA|TRBJ2-7|TRBV10-3
TGTGCCATCAGTGCCCCTGAAGGCGGCTACGAGCAGTACTTC
CAISAPEGGYEQYF
>NA|TRBD2|TRBJ2-7|TRBV7-9
TGTGCCAGCAGCCCCCGGACTAGCGGGTTCTCCTACGAGCAGTACTTC
CASSPRTSGFSYEQYF
>NA|NA|TRBJ1-2|TRBV5-8
TGTGCCAGCAGCTTTGTAAGGGGAGGGTACGATGGCTACACCTTC
CASSFVRGGYDGYTF
>NA|NA|TRBJ2-5|TRBV7-9
TGTGCCAGCAGCTTAGGGGGGGGCTCCTTCGTCCAAGAGACCCAGTACTTC
CASSLGGGSFVQETQYF
>few|NA|TRBJ2-7|TRBV5-4
TGTGCCAGCAGCTTGGACAACTACGAGCAGTACTTC
CASSLDNYEQYF
>NA|NA|TRBJ2-7|TRBV7-2
TGTGCCAGCAGCGCCGGACAGGGCGGGGGATACGAGCAGTACTTC
CASSAGQGGGYEQYF
>once|TRBD2|TRBJ2-1|TRBV27
TGTGCCAGCAGTTTATCAATGATCGGACTAGCGGGAGGGACATACAATGAGCAGTTCTTC
CASSLSMIGLAGGTYNEQFF
>NA|NA|TRBJ2-7|TRBV19
TGTGCCAGTAGCATACCAGGGCTCAGCTCCTACGAGCAGTACTTC
CASSIPGLSSYEQYF
>NA|NA|TRBJ1-1|TRBV7-2
TGTGCCAGCAGCTCACCCACAGGGTTCTTCACTGAAGCTTTCTTT
CASSSPTGFFTEAFF
>NA|TRBD1|TRBJ1-3|TRBV19
TGTGCCAGTAGTCCCAACAGGGGAGCCTCTGGAAACACCATATATTTT
CASSPNRGASGNTIYF
>NA|TRBD1|TRBJ2-7|TRBV28
TGTGCCAGCAGAAAAGCCGGGACAGGGTCTACTTACGAGCAGTACTTC
CASRKAGTGSTYEQYF
>NA|NA|TRBJ2-2|TRBV6-4
TGTGCCAGCAGTGAACAGGGTAGTACCGGGGAGCTGTTTTTT
CASSEQGSTGELFF
>NA|TRBD2|TRBJ2-7|TRBV10-1
TGCGCCAGCAGTGATGATAGCGGGGGCCGCTACGAGCAGTACTTC
CASSDDSGGRYEQYF
>NA|TRBD2|TRBJ2-3|TRBV4-1
TGCGCCAGCAGCCAAGGGGGGTGGCGGGAGGGTCCAGATACGCAGTATTTT
CASSQGGWREGPDTQYF
>NA|TRBD2|TRBJ2-1|TRBV7-7
TGTGCTAGCAGCCCCCAGCCGGGGGGGTACAATGAGCAGTTCTTC
CASSPQPGGYNEQFF
>NA|TRBD1|TRBJ2-5|TRBV7-9
TGTGCCAGCAGCTCGAATTCCGGGACAGGGCTGGTAGGGGAGACCCAGTACTTC
CASSSNSGTGLVGETQYF
>NA|TRBD1|TRBJ1-5|TRBV7-2
TGTGCCAGCAGCGGACAGGGCGGGGGTCAGCCCCAGCATTTT
CASSGQGGGQPQHF
>NA|TRBD2|TRBJ2-2|TRBV5-1
TGCGCCAGCAGCCGCCGGACTAGCGGGAGGATGGTTCCCGGGGAGCTGTTTTTT
CASSRRTSGRMVPGELFF
>NA|TRBD1|TRBJ1-2|TRBV9
TGTGCCAGCAGCTCGGGACAGCTAAACACCTATGGCTACACCTTC
CASSSGQLNTYGYTF
>NA|NA|TRBJ2-1|TRBV11-3
TGTGCCAGCAGCTCCCCTTCGGGAGTAGGGACGGGGAATGAGCAGTTCTTC
CASSSPSGVGTGNEQFF
>NA|TRBD2|TRBJ2-1|TRBV27
TGTGCCAGCAGTTTCCTCTTTTTTTTTACGGGGACTAGCGGGAATGAGCAGTTCTTC
CASSFLFFFTGTSGNEQFF
>NA|TRBD1|TRBJ2-4|TRBV7-9
TGTGCCAGCAGGACAGGGGGCAGGAACATTCAGTACTTC
CASRTGGRNIQYF
>NA|NA|TRBJ1-2|TRBV5-5
TGTGCCAGCAGCACCTACCCCGAACGCTATGGCTACACCTTC
CASSTYPERYGYTF
>NA|NA|TRBJ1-2|TRBV28
TGTGCCAGCAGTTCTCCCCCTAGGGCAGGGGAAATCTATGGCTACACCTTC
CASSSPPRAGEIYGYTF
>once|TRBD2|TRBJ2-3|TRBV10-3
TGTGCCATCAGTGAGGGACTAGCCACCGCAGATACGCAGTATTTT
CAISEGLATADTQYF
>once|TRBD1|TRBJ2-1|TRBV7-2
TGTGCCAGCAGTAACTACAGGGGAATCGAGCAGTTCTTC
CASSNYRGIEQFF
>NA|NA|TRBJ1-6|TRBV5-4
TGTGCCAGCAGCATGGAACAGACGAATTCACCCCTCCACTTT
CASSMEQTNSPLHF
>NA|NA|TRBJ1-1|TRBV19
TGTGCCAGTAGCCCCCAGCGGGCGAACACTGAAGCTTTCTTT
CASSPQRANTEAFF
>few|TRBD1|TRBJ1-2|TRBV6-6
TGTGCCAGCAGTCCACGGACAGGGGCAGCTAACTATGGCTACACCTTC
CASSPRTGAANYGYTF
>NA|TRBD2|TRBJ2-7|TRBV13
TGTGCCAGCAGCCCCCGGACTAGAACCCACGAGCAGTACTTC
CASSPRTRTHEQYF
>NA|NA|TRBJ1-2|TRBV19
TGTGCCAGTAGTATGGGCAGAGGGAACTATGGCTACACCTTC
CASSMGRGNYGYTF